The rows below give T cell receptor beta chains drawn from one sample of a study of blood T cells in healthy people across ages. TCRdb reprocessed the 5' RACE reads with MiXCR, giving one entry per CDR3 protein. The sample lists about 670,000 distinct CDR3 sequences; roughly 41% were seen once. The sequencing sample was made of blood. These receptors all come from an older man in good health. The conserved cysteine and the conserved F or W are not part of the CDR3 here. D genes are given only for firm matches.

v_call: TRBV12-3/TRBV12-4; d_call: .; cdr3_aa: ASSLARGYFETQY
v_call: TRBV29-1; d_call: .; cdr3_aa: SVWTAPPEQY
v_call: TRBV28; d_call: .; cdr3_aa: ASSLSARYTDTQY
v_call: TRBV30; d_call: .; cdr3_aa: AWTVRGVSAEAF
v_call: TRBV7-3; d_call: .; cdr3_aa: ASEEGGTDTQY
v_call: TRBV25-1; d_call: TRBD1; cdr3_aa: ASSLTGGFTEAF
v_call: TRBV28; d_call: .; cdr3_aa: AGGKGHSNEQY
v_call: TRBV7-2; d_call: TRBD2; cdr3_aa: ASSPGGARKTQY
v_call: TRBV6-6; d_call: TRBD1; cdr3_aa: ASIITGARGETQY
v_call: TRBV30; d_call: .; cdr3_aa: AWSVTLRPAGEQF
v_call: TRBV7-9; d_call: .; cdr3_aa: ASSLAWPTDTQY
v_call: TRBV20-1; d_call: .; cdr3_aa: SALGYGTQY
v_call: TRBV2; d_call: TRBD2; cdr3_aa: ASSGGTRGNEQF
v_call: TRBV18; d_call: TRBD2; cdr3_aa: ASSPMTSGRAYNEQF
v_call: TRBV7-2; d_call: .; cdr3_aa: ASSLGTTSTTQY